What follows are 9 T cell receptor beta chains derived from one specimen sequenced in a study of blood T cell repertoires in COVID-19. Libraries were prepared by immunoSEQ multiplex PCR; TCRdb keeps only in-frame clonotypes and omits some of them. The sample consists of roughly 250,000 clones, 85% to 90% of them appearing once. The sequenced sample was PBMCs or T cells enriched from blood (not recorded which). All receptors come from a woman between 50 and 59 years old who had recovered from COVID-19.

The chain is built from TRBV5-1 and TRBJ1-4, with 10 bases lining up with TRBD1. Germline lookup yields CDR1 SGHRS and CDR2 YFSETQ. V was pared by 1 base and J by 5 bases, with 2 bases of the junction left unmatched. The CDR3 is made up of 15 amino acids. Written as DNA, the CDR3 is TGCGCCAGCAGCTTGCGGGGACAGGGGAATGAAAAACTGTTTTTT. It encodes CASSLRGQGNEKLFF.

The chain uses TRBV7-9 and TRBJ2-7, with TRBD1 matching 8 bases. This CDR3 spans 15 amino acids. The germline gives CDR1 SEHNR, CDR2 FQNEAQ (reference sequence). J was trimmed by 2 bases and V by 2 bases; bases with no gene match: 5. CDR3 DNA: TGTGCCAGCAGCTTATCCGGGACAGGCCCCTACGAGCAGTACTTC. Its protein product is CASSLSGTGPYEQYF.

This rearrangement joins TRBV2 to TRBJ1-4; the D gene is possibly TRBD1 (5 bases). Germline lookup yields CDR1 SNHLY and CDR2 FYNNEI. This CDR3 is built from 11 residues. V was trimmed by 6 bases and J by 14 bases, leaving 13 bases between them. CDR3 sequence reads: CASRNPRGLFF. In DNA, the CDR3 is TGTGCCAGCAGGAACCCCCGGGGGCTGTTTTTT.

The chain couples TRBV4-1 to TRBJ1-1, with D possibly being TRBD1 (6 bases). CDR1 is MGHRA and CDR2 is YSYEKL in the germline V gene. Trimming cost V 3 bases and J 4 bases, with 15 bases left between them. The CDR3 runs 15 residues. The CDR3 loop is CASSHPDRLATEAFF. In DNA, the CDR3 is TGCGCCAGCAGCCACCCCGACAGGCTCGCCACTGAAGCTTTCTTT.

The V call is TRBV18, the J call TRBJ1-1; maybe TRBD1 (6 bases). Per germline, CDR1 KGHSH and CDR2 LQKENI. V was pared by 6 bases and J by 0 bases, with 11 bases between. This CDR3 contains 14 residues. This CDR3 is CASSPDRLNTEAFF. In DNA, the CDR3 is TGTGCCAGCTCGCCCGACAGGCTGAACACTGAAGCTTTCTTT.

The CDR3 coding sequence is TGTGCCAGCAGCCCGGGGCAGGGAGGCACTGAAGCTTTCTTT. Protein product: CASSPGQGGTEAFF. V gene TRBV7-2 combines with J gene TRBJ1-1; TRBD1 is a possible D gene (5 bases). The CDR3 has 14 residues. Germline lookup yields CDR1 SGHTA and CDR2 FQGNSA. Trimming removed 5 bases from V and 4 bases from J, with 14 bases in between.

The CDR3 DNA follows: TGTGCCAGCAGCCAAGAGCCTAGCGGGAGGGGGGACAATGAGCAGTTCTTC. Its protein product is CASSQEPSGRGDNEQFF. V usage is TRBV3-1 (or the pseudogene TRBV3-2) and J usage is TRBJ2-1; TRBD2 agrees at 12 bases. The CDR3 sequence is 17 residues long. Germline assignment: CDR1 LGHDT and CDR2 YNNKEL (reference sequence). V lost 0 bases to trimming and J lost 5 bases; unmatched junction nucleotides: 5.

This sequence joins TRBV27 and TRBJ2-7; TRBD1 matches 8 bases. CDR1 and CDR2 from the germline V gene are MNHEY and SMNVEV (reference sequence). The CDR3 runs 15 residues. Trimming removed 2 bases from V and 3 bases from J; junction bases left unmatched: 6. The DNA for the CDR3 is TGTGCCAGCAGTTTACGGTTCGGACAGGGCTACGAGCAGTACTTC. This sequence encodes CASSLRFGQGYEQYF.

The chain joins TRBV30 to TRBJ2-5; D is uncertain. Germline V gives CDR1 GTSNPN, CDR2 SVGIG (reference sequence). The CDR3 runs 11 residues. Trimming stripped 3 bases from V and 2 bases from J, with 4 bases between. In nucleotides, the CDR3 is TGTGCCTGGAGGGAGCAAGAGACCCAGTACTTC. This sequence encodes CAWREQETQYF.